This TCR beta chain is drawn from a study of shared clonotypes between healthy human individuals. Methods used by the authors: ImmunoSEQ junction-only sequences lacked quality scores, so their filtering differed. TCRdb keeps only in-frame clones here, not all; method: immunoSEQ multiplex PCR. The V and J calls and clone size were taken over from that table, and D and trimming were inferred from the DNA. The data contain fewer than 3 million clones, roughly 92% of them singletons. Every donor, a Caucasian adult, lived in Nashville, Tennessee. CDR1 and CDR2 (germline): MDHEN, SYDVKM. The CDR3 has 16 amino acids. With 6 bases removed from V and 3 bases from J, the gap between germline ends came to 20 bases.

The rearrangement uses TRBV28 and TRBJ1-1; perhaps TRBD1 as D (5 bases). This receptor was obtained from a man aged 18 to 30 in good health. Some clones in this sample may be carry-over from other donors' samples. The specimen was naive CD4+ T cells from PBMCs. Subset denoted: CD45RA+ positively selected. For the CDR3, the DNA is TGTGCCAGCAGCCCGACCGGCGGGCTAGGGGACACTGAAGCTTTCTTT. It is translated as CASSPTGGLGDTEAFF.